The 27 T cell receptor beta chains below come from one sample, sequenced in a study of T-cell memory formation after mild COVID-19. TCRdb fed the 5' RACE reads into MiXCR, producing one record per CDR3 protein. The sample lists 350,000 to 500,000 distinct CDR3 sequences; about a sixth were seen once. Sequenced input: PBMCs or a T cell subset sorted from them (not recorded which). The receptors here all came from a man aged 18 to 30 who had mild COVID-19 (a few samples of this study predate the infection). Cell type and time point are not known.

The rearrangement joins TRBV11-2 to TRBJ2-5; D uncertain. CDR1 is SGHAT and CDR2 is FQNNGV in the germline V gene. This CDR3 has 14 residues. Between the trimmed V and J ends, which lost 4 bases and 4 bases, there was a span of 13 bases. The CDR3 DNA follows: TGTGCCAGCAGCTCGCGATACACCGTAGAGACCCAGTACTTC. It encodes CASSSRYTVETQYF.

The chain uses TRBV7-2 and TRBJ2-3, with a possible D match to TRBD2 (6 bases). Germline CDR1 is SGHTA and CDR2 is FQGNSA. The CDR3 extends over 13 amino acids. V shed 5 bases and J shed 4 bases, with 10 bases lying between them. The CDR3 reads CASSDRLADTQYF. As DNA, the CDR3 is TGTGCCAGCAGCGACAGACTAGCAGATACGCAGTATTTT.

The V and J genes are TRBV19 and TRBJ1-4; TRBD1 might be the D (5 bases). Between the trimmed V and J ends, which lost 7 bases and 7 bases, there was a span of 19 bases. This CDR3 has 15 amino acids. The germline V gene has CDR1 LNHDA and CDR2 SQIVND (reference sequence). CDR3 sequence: CASKLVGGGFEKLFF. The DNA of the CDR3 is TGTGCCAGTAAATTGGTCGGTGGGGGATTTGAAAAACTGTTTTTT.

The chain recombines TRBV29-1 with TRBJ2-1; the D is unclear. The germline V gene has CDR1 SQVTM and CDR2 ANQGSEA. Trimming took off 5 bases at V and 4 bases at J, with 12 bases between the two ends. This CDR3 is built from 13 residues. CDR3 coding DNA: TGCAGCGTTAACCTGTCTCCATACAATGAGCAGTTCTTC. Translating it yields CSVNLSPYNEQFF.

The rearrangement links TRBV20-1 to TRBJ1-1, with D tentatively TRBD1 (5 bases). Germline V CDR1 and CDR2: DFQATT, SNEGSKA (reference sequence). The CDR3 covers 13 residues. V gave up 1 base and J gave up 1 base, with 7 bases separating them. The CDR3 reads CSARVQGNTEAFF. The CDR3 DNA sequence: TGCAGTGCTAGAGTCCAGGGGAACACTGAAGCTTTCTTT.

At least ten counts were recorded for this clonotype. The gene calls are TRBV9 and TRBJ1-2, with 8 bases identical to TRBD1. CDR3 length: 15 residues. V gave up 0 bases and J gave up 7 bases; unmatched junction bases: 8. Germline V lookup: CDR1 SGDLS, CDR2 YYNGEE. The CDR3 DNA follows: TGTGCCAGCAGCGTAGAAGGACAGGGCCTCCTTGGCTACACCTTC. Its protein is CASSVEGQGLLGYTF.

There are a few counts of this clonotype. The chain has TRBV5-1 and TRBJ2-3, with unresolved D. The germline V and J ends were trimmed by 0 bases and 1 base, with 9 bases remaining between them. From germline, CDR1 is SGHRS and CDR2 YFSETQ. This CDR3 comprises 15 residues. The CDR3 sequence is CASSLEDMGTDTQYF. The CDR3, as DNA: TGCGCCAGCAGCTTGGAAGACATGGGCACAGATACGCAGTATTTT.

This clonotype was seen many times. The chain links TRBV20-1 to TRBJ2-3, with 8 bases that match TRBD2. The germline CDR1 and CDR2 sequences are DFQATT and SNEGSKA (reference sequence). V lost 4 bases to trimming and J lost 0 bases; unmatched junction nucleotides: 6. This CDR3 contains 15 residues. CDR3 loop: CSAIGGAASTDTQYF. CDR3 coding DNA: TGCAGTGCTATCGGGGGGGCCGCTAGCACAGATACGCAGTATTTT.

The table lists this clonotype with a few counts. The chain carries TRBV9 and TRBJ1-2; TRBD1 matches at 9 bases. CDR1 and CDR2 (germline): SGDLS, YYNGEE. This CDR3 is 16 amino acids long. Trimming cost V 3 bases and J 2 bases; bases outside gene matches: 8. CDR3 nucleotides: TGTGCCAGCAGCGGAGCCGGACAGGGGCGGAACTATGGCTACACCTTC. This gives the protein CASSGAGQGRNYGYTF.

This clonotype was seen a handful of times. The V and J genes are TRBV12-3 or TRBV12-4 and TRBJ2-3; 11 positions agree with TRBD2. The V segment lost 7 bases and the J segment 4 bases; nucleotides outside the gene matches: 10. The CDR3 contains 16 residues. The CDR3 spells CASTPPTSGVADTQYF. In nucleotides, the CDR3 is TGTGCCAGCACCCCTCCGACTAGCGGGGTTGCAGATACGCAGTATTTT.

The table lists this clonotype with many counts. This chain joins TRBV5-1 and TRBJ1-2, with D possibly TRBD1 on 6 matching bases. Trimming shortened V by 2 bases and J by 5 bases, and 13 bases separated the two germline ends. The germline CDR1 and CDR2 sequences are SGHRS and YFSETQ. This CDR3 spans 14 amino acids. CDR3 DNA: TGCGCCAGCAGCTTCGATAGGGGGGCGTATGGCTACACCTTC. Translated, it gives CASSFDRGAYGYTF.

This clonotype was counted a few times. The CDR3 bases are TGTGCCAGCAGTTGGGGGCACACTGAAGCTTTCTTT. Translation: CASSWGHTEAFF. This chain connects TRBV12-3 or TRBV12-4 to TRBJ1-1, with TRBD1 as a possible D gene (6 bases). Trimming shortened V by 4 bases and J by 3 bases, and 6 bases separated the two germline ends. This CDR3 is built from 12 residues.

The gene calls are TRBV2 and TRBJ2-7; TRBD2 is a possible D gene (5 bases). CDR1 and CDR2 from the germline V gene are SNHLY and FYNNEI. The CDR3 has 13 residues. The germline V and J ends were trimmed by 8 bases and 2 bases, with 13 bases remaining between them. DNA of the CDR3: TGTGCCAGCCAACAGAGGGCTCCCTACGAGCAGTACTTC. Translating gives CASQQRAPYEQYF.

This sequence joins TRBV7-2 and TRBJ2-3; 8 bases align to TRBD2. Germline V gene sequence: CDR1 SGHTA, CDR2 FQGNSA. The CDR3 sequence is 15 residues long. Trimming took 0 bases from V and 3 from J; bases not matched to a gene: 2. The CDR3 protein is CASSLAASGTDTQYF. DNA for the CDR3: TGTGCCAGCAGCTTAGCGGCTAGCGGGACAGATACGCAGTATTTT.

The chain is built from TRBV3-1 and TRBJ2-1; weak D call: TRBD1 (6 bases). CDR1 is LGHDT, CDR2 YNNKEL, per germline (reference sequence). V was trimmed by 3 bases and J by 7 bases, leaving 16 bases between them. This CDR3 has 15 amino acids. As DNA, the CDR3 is TGTGCCAGCAGCCAGAGATCAGGGGATTCGAATGAGCAGTTCTTC. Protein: CASSQRSGDSNEQFF.

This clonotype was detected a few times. CDR3 loop: CSARDAQRGGRYEQYV. The CDR3 DNA reads as TGCAGTGCTAGAGATGCCCAGCGGGGGGGCCGGTACGAGCAGTACGTC. This rearrangement joins TRBV20-1 to TRBJ2-7, with TRBD2 matching over 10 bases. Germline-derived CDR1 and CDR2 are DFQATT and SNEGSKA (reference sequence). The ends lost 0 bases at V and 4 bases at J; junction bases unmatched: 9. This CDR3 has 16 residues.

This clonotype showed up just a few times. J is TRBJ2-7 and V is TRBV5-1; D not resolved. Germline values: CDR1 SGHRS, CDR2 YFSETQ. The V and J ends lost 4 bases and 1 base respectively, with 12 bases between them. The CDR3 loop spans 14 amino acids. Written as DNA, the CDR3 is TGCGCCAGCAGCCCGCTCCACGGATCCTACGAGCAGTACTTC. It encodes CASSPLHGSYEQYF.

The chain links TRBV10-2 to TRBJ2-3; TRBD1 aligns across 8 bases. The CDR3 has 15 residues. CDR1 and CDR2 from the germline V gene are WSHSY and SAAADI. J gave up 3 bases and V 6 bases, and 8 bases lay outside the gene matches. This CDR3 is CASRRQGTGTDTQYF. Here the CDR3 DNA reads TGCGCCAGCAGGAGACAGGGGACTGGAACAGATACGCAGTATTTT.

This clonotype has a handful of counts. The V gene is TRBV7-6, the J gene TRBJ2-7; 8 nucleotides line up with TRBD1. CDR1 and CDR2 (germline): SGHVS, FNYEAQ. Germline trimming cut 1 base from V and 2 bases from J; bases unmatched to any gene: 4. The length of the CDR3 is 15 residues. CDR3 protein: CASSLGTGIPYEQYV. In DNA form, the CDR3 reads TGTGCCAGCAGCTTAGGGACAGGGATTCCCTACGAGCAGTACGTC.

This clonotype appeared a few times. The chain's CDR3 is CSARAAWGNSPLHF. The CDR3 DNA is TGCAGTGCTAGAGCGGCATGGGGGAATTCACCCCTCCACTTT. The chain has TRBV20-1 and TRBJ1-6; perhaps TRBD1 as D (5 bases). Germline lookup yields CDR1 DFQATT and CDR2 SNEGSKA (reference sequence). This CDR3 is built from 14 residues. The V and J ends lost 1 base and 7 bases respectively, with 11 bases between them.

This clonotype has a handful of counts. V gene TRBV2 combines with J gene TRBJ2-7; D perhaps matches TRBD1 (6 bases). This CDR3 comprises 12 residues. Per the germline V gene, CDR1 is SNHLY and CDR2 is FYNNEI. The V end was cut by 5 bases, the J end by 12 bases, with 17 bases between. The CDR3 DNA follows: TGTGCCAGCAGTACCAGGGGTTATGTTAGGTACTTC. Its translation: CASSTRGYVRYF.

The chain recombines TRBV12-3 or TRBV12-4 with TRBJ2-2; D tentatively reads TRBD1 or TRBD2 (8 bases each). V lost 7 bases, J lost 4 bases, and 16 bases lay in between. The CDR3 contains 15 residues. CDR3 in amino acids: CASTRTGTSTGELFF. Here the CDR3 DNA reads TGTGCCAGCACCCGGACAGGGACTAGCACCGGGGAGCTGTTTTTT.

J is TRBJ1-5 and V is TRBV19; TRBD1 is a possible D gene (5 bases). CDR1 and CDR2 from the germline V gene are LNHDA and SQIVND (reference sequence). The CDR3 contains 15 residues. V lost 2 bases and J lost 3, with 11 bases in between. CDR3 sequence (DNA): TGTGCCAGTAGTATAACTGGGGGTAACAATCAGCCCCAGCATTTT. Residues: CASSITGGNNQPQHF.

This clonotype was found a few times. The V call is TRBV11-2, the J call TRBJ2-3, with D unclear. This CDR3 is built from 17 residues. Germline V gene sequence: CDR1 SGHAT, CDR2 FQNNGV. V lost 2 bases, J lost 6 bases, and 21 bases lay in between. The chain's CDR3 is CASSLPPFGRLFDTQYF. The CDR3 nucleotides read TGTGCCAGCAGCTTACCCCCTTTTGGAAGGTTATTCGATACGCAGTATTTT.

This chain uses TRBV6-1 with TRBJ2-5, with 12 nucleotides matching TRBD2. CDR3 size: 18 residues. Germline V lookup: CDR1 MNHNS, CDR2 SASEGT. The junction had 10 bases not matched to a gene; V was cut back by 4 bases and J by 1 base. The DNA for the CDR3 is TGTGCCAGCAGTGGCCTAGCGGGGGGGCTAGGTGGCCAAGAGACCCAGTACTTC. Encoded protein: CASSGLAGGLGGQETQYF.

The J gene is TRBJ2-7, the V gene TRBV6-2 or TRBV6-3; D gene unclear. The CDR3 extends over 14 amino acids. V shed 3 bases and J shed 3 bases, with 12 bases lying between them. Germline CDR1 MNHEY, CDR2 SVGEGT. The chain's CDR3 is CASSYIGRDYEQYF. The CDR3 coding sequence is TGTGCCAGCAGTTATATAGGCCGCGACTACGAGCAGTACTTC.

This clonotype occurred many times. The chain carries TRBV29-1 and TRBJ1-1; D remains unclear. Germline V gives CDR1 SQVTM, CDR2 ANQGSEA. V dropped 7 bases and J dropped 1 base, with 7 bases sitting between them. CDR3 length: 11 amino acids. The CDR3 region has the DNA TGCAGCGCCGGCTCGAACACTGAAGCTTTCTTT. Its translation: CSAGSNTEAFF. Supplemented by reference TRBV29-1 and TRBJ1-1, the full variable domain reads SAVISQKPSRDICQRGTSLTIQCQVDSQVTMMFWYRQQPGQSLTLIATANQGSEATYESGFVIDKFPISRPNLTFSTLTVSNMSPEDSSIYLCSAGSNTEAFFGQGTRLTVV.